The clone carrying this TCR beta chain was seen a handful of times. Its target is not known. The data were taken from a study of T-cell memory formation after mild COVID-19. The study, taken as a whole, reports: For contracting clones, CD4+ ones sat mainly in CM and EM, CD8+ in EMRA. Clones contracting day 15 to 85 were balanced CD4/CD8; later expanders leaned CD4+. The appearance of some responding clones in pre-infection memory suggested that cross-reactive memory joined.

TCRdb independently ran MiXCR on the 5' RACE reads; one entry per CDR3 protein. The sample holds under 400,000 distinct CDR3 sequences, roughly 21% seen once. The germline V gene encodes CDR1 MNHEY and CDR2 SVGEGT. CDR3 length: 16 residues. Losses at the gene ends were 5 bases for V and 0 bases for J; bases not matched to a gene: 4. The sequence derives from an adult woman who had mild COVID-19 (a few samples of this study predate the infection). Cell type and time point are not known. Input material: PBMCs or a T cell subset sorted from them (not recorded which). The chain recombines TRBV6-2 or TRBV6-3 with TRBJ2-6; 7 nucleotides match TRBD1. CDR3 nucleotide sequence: TGTGCCAGCAGTCCAACAGGGGCCTCTGGGGCCAACGTCCTGACTTTC. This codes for CASSPTGASGANVLTF.